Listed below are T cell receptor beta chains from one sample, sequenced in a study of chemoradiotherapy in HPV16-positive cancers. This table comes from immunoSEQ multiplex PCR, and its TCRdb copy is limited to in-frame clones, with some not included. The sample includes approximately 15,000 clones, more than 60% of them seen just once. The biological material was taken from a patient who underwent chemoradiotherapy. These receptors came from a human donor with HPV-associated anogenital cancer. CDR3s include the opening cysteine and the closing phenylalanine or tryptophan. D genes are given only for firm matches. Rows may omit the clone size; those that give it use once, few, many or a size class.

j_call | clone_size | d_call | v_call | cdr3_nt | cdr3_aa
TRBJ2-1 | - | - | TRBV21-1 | TGTGCCAGCAACTCCGTCCCGGGACAGGGGACTGAGCAGTTCTTC | CASNSVPGQGTEQFF
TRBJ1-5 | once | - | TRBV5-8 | TGTGCCAGCAGCTTGGCCCTCGGCAGGGGAGGAGGGCCCCAGCATTTT | CASSLALGRGGGPQHF
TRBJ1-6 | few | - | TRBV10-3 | TGTGCCATCAGTGAGTCGTCAGTTATTAATTCACCCCTCCACTTT | CAISESSVINSPLHF
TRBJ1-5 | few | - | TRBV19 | TGTGCCAGTAGTCTCTCGAGGGTACTGCCCCAGCATTTT | CASSLSRVLPQHF
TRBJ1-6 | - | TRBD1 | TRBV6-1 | TGTGCCAGCAGCGACAGGGGGGACAATTCACCCCTCCACTTT | CASSDRGDNSPLHF
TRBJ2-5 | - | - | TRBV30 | TGTGCCTGGAGTCCCCTGGGGAAGACCCAGTACTTC | CAWSPLGKTQYF
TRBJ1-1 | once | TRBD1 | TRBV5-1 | TGCGCCAGCAGCTCGTCAGGGGGCAGGAACACTGAAGCTTTCTTT | CASSSSGGRNTEAFF
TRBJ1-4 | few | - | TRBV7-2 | TGTGCCAGCAGCTTAGATGAAAAACTGTTTTTT | CASSLDEKLFF
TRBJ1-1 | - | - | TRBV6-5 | TGTGCCAGCCGGGACGCAAACACTGAAGCTTTCTTT | CASRDANTEAFF
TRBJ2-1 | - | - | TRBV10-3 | TGTGCCATCAGTGAGTCGGGCCGGACCTCATCCTACAATGAGCAGTTCTTC | CAISESGRTSSYNEQFF
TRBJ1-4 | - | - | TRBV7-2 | TGTGCCAGCAGCTTAAGGGGGGGCAGGGGCCGGATGGGTGGTGAAAAACTGTTTTTT | CASSLRGGRGRMGGEKLFF
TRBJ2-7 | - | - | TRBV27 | TGTGCCAGCAGGGGCGCATTTTTGCTCTCCATGGGGCAGTACTTC | CASRGAFLLSMGQYF
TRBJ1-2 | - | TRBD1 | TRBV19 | TGTGCCAGTAGTATTAACCGGGACAGACTGTCCGCTTACACCTTC | CASSINRDRLSAYTF
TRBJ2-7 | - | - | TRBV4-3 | TGCGCCAGCAGCCAAGGACAGCCGGGTAACAGCGAGCAGTACTTC | CASSQGQPGNSEQYF
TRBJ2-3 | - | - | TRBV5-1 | TGCGCCAGCAGCTTGGTGGGTTTTATAAGCACAGATACGCAGTATTTT | CASSLVGFISTDTQYF
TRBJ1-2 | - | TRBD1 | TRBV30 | TGTGCCTGGAGGGTACAGGGGGCGAGAGGCTACACCTTC | CAWRVQGARGYTF
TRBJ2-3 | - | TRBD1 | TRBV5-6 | TGTGCCAGCGGCAAGCGACAGGGGGTTACAGATACGCAGTATTTT | CASGKRQGVTDTQYF
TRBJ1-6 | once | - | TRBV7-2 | TGTGCCAGCAGGCAGGGAGAATCACCCCTCCACTTT | CASRQGESPLHF
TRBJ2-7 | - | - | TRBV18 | TGTGCCAGCTCACCTCCCGGGACGCCCTACGAGCAGTACTTC | CASSPPGTPYEQYF
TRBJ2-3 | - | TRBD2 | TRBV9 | TGTGCCAGCAGCGTAGCTAGCGGTCCAGATACGCAGTATTTT | CASSVASGPDTQYF
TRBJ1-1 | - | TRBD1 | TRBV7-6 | TGTGCCAGCAGCCCAGGACAGGCGAACACTGAAGCTTTCTTT | CASSPGQANTEAFF
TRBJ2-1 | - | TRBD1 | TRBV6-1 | TGTGCCACCCGGGACAGGGAGTTCTTC | CATRDREFF
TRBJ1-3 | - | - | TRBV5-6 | TGTGCCAGCAGCTTGTTCCAGGGGATCTCTGGAAACACCATATATTTT | CASSLFQGISGNTIYF
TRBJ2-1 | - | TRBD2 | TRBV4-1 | TGCGCCAGCAGCCAAGATCAGAGGAGCGGGACGACGGAGTATGAGCAGTTCTTC | CASSQDQRSGTTEYEQFF
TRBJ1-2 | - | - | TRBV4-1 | TGCGCCAGCAGCCAAGTTCCCCCAGGGCCGGACGGAGATTTC | CASSQVPPGPDGDF
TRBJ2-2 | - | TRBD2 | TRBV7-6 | TGTGCCAGCAGCTTATTCATCGGGGGGGCCTTGGGGGAGCTGTTTTTT | CASSLFIGGALGELFF